The 23 T cell receptor beta chains given below trace back to one sample, sequenced in a study of T cell responses to AZD1222 COVID-19 vaccine. Clones were read by immunoSEQ multiplex PCR, and TCRdb kept only the in-frame ones, dropping some. The sample gives tens of thousands of clones, more than 85% of which show up once; 15% to 20% is in the top ten. The specimen comprised peripheral blood, sampled on day 0 of AZD1222 vaccination. The receptor source for this set is an adult in good health.

V usage is TRBV28 and J usage is TRBJ1-2; TRBD1 matches at 8 bases. Germline-derived CDR1 and CDR2 are MDHEN and SYDVKM. CDR3 length: 16 amino acids. The junction had 5 bases not matched to a gene; V was cut back by 2 bases and J by 0 bases. CDR3 residues: CASSLEWGQANYGYTF. CDR3 sequence (DNA): TGTGCCAGCAGTTTAGAATGGGGACAGGCTAACTATGGCTACACCTTC.

This clone showed up just once. The CDR3: CASSPIYRGNYGYTF. Written as DNA, the CDR3 is TGTGCCAGCAGTCCAATCTACAGGGGCAACTATGGCTACACCTTC. The V gene is TRBV6-5, the J gene TRBJ1-2; TRBD1 matches at 7 bases. CDR3 length: 15 residues. V was pared by 5 bases and J by 2 bases, with 8 bases of the junction left unmatched. Germline CDR1 reads MNHEY; CDR2 reads SVGAGI.

The chain combines TRBV19 with TRBJ2-5; D possibly matches TRBD1 or TRBD2 (6 bases each). CDR3 length equals 14 residues. The ends were cut back, 3 bases at V and 11 bases at J, with 19 bases in the middle. Germline lookup yields CDR1 LNHDA and CDR2 SQIVND (reference sequence). CDR3 loop: CASSMGAGGQEQYF. As DNA, the CDR3 is TGTGCCAGTAGTATGGGCGCCGGGGGCCAAGAGCAGTACTTC.

This clone was found a few times. The J gene is TRBJ1-3, the V gene TRBV10-3; a possible D gene is TRBD1 (6 bases). The CDR3 runs 18 residues. V lost 1 base and J lost 0, with 16 bases in between. Germline-derived CDR1 and CDR2 are ENHRY and SYGVKD. Written as DNA, the CDR3 is TGTGCCATCAGTGAGTATACAGGGAGGGGAAGCTCTGGAAACACCATATATTTT. Protein: CAISEYTGRGSSGNTIYF.

This clone occurred many times. V and J are TRBV28 and TRBJ2-2; maybe TRBD1 (5 bases). The length of the CDR3 is 15 residues. Germline V gene sequence: CDR1 MDHEN, CDR2 SYDVKM. The germline V and J ends were trimmed by 3 bases and 4 bases, with 12 bases remaining between them. In DNA form, the CDR3 reads TGTGCCAGCAGTTTTGGGGCTGGGTTCACCGGGGAGCTGTTTTTT. This sequence encodes CASSFGAGFTGELFF.

This clone appeared once. The genes are TRBV5-8 and TRBJ1-1, with no clear D. The CDR3 is 15 residues long. Germline V gene data show CDR1 as SGHTS and CDR2 as YDEGEE. V dropped 6 bases and J dropped 0 bases, with 15 bases sitting between them. The DNA of the CDR3 is TGTGCCAGCACCTTTGAAGCGGCTTTGAACACTGAAGCTTTCTTT. It encodes CASTFEAALNTEAFF.

The chain couples TRBV18 to TRBJ1-5, with D possibly being TRBD1 (6 bases). Germline CDR1 KGHSH, CDR2 LQKENI. The CDR3 length is 15 residues. Trimming removed 3 bases at V and 5 bases at J, with 14 bases between. CDR3 DNA sequence: TGTGCCAGCTCACCGGGACAACCCAGAGATCAGCCCCAGCATTTT. Encoded protein: CASSPGQPRDQPQHF.

On this clone: The sample carries other DNA sequences with the same CDR3. This chain links TRBV7-3 with TRBJ2-1, with D possibly being TRBD2 (6 bases). V lost 4 bases to trimming and J lost 0 bases, with 10 bases between them. CDR1 SGHTA and CDR2 FQGTGA come from the germline V gene. There are 15 residues in the CDR3. CDR3 amino acids: CASSSRGPSYNEQFF. CDR3 in DNA: TGTGCCAGCAGCTCGCGGGGCCCCTCCTACAATGAGCAGTTCTTC.

Points on this clone: This same CDR3 is encoded by further DNA sequences in the sample. The chain recombines TRBV12-3 or TRBV12-4 with TRBJ2-5; no firm D call. With 3 bases removed from V and 5 bases from J, the gap between germline ends came to 4 bases. CDR3 length: 11 residues. The CDR3 is CASSLRETQYF. The CDR3 region has the DNA TGTGCCAGCAGTTTGCGGGAGACCCAGTACTTC.

The chain is built from TRBV28 and TRBJ1-2; tentative D call: TRBD1 (5 bases). V dropped 6 bases and J dropped 2 bases, with 13 bases sitting between them. Germline V gene lookup returns CDR1 MDHEN and CDR2 SYDVKM. The CDR3 is 14 residues long. For the CDR3, the DNA is TGTGCCAGCAGATCTAGGGGTCTCAACTATGGCTACACCTTC. Its translation: CASRSRGLNYGYTF.

The chain combines TRBV5-1 with TRBJ1-2, with TRBD1 as a possible D gene (5 bases). The CDR3 totals 12 residues. V was shortened by 4 bases and J by 7 bases, with 11 bases between the two germline ends. CDR1 is SGHRS, CDR2 YFSETQ, per germline. The CDR3 region is CASSPGGGGYTF. CDR3 sequence (DNA): TGCGCCAGCAGCCCCGGGGGAGGTGGCTACACCTTC.

The chain carries TRBV7-9 and TRBJ1-5, with TRBD1 as a possible D gene (5 bases). CDR1 SEHNR and CDR2 FQNEAQ come from the germline V gene (reference sequence). V shed 5 bases and J shed 6 bases, with 11 bases lying between them. This CDR3 contains 13 residues. Here the CDR3 DNA reads TGTGCCAGCAGCGCTAGCGGGGCTCAGCCCCAGCATTTT. Translated: CASSASGAQPQHF.

The gene calls are TRBV27 and TRBJ2-7, with a possible D match to TRBD2 (7 bases). The CDR3 loop spans 14 amino acids. With 2 bases removed from V and 3 bases from J, the gap between germline ends came to 11 bases. Germline V CDR1 and CDR2: MNHEY, SMNVEV (reference sequence). The CDR3 DNA is TGTGCCAGCAGTTTAGGGGGGGCAGACTACGAGCAGTACTTC. Translation: CASSLGGADYEQYF.

This sequence joins TRBV28 and TRBJ1-6; D ambiguous. Trimming cost V 2 bases and J 12 bases, with 8 bases left between them. This CDR3 has 12 amino acids. CDR1 MDHEN and CDR2 SYDVKM come from the germline V gene. The CDR3 loop reads CASSLVPQPLHF. The CDR3 DNA reads TGTGCCAGCAGTTTAGTACCTCAACCCCTCCACTTT.

The rearrangement links TRBV7-9 to TRBJ1-1; 12 bases line up with TRBD1. J gave up 1 base and V 1 base, and 4 bases lay outside the gene matches. The germline gives CDR1 SEHNR, CDR2 FQNEAQ (reference sequence). This CDR3 comprises 17 residues. CDR3 protein: CASSLGDRGLKNTEAFF. In DNA form, the CDR3 reads TGTGCCAGCAGCTTAGGGGACAGGGGGCTAAAGAACACTGAAGCTTTCTTT.

Worth noting for this clone: A read error may account for a junction end that differs from germline. The V and J genes are TRBV5-6 and TRBJ1-2, with 7 bases matching TRBD1. Per the germline V gene, CDR1 is SGHDT and CDR2 is YYEEEE. The CDR3 sequence is 16 residues long. CDR3 DNA sequence: TGTGCCAGCAGGTTGGAGTTTACAGGGGTTAACTATGGCTACACCTTC. It translates to CASRLEFTGVNYGYTF.

This clone was counted only a few times. This chain connects TRBV25-1 to TRBJ1-4, with 7 bases identical to TRBD1. Germline lookup yields CDR1 MGHDK and CDR2 SYGVNS. The CDR3 contains 16 residues. The junction had 10 bases not matched to a gene; V was cut back by 2 bases and J by 7 bases. CDR3 in amino acids: CASSEPLRGGSEKLFF. DNA for the CDR3: TGTGCCAGCAGTGAACCCTTAAGAGGGGGCAGTGAAAAACTGTTTTTT. The entire variable domain, with the rest obtained from reference TRBV25-1 and TRBJ1-4, is as follows: EADIYQTPRYLVIGTGKKITLECSQTMGHDKMYWYQQDPGMELHLIHYSYGVNSTEKGDLSSESTVSRIRTEHFPLTLESARPSHTSQYLCASSEPLRGGSEKLFFGSGTQLSVL.

This clone was observed once. This chain uses TRBV2 with TRBJ2-7; no clear D. Trimming removed 6 bases at V and 4 bases at J, with 13 bases between. Per germline, CDR1 SNHLY and CDR2 FYNNEI. The CDR3 is made up of 13 amino acids. CDR3: CASSPMTHYEQYF. CDR3 nucleotides: TGTGCCAGCAGCCCTATGACCCATTACGAGCAGTACTTC.

This chain connects TRBV6-5 to TRBJ2-1, with D hard to call. The germline CDR1 and CDR2 sequences are MNHEY and SVGAGI. V was pared by 7 bases and J by 3 bases, with 10 bases between. The CDR3 covers 13 residues. The CDR3 loop reads CASNTYDYNEQFF. The DNA of the CDR3 is TGTGCCAGCAACACATACGACTACAATGAGCAGTTCTTC.

This clone showed up just once. The J gene is TRBJ1-1, the V gene TRBV12-3 or TRBV12-4; D ambiguous. The CDR3 runs 12 residues. V gave up 5 bases and J gave up 7 bases, with 11 bases separating them. CDR3 residues: CASSRDRFEAFF. Here the CDR3 DNA reads TGTGCCAGCAGTCGGGATCGCTTTGAAGCTTTCTTT.

The chain carries TRBV30 and TRBJ1-2, with a tentative D call TRBD1 (5 bases). The CDR3 is made up of 15 amino acids. Trimming pared 3 bases from V and 2 bases from J, leaving 16 bases between. CDR1 GTSNPN and CDR2 SVGIG come from the germline V gene (reference sequence). The CDR3, as DNA: TGTGCCTGGAGAAACTCGGGGGGAAAAAACTATGGCTACACCTTC. Its translation is CAWRNSGGKNYGYTF.

The V call is TRBV7-2, the J call TRBJ1-2; D remains ambiguous. From germline, CDR1 is SGHTA and CDR2 FQGNSA. This CDR3 spans 13 amino acids. V gave up 5 bases and J gave up 8 bases, with 15 bases separating them. The CDR3 DNA reads as TGTGCCAGCAGCACCGCTCGGGTCGAGGGCTACACCTTC. It encodes CASSTARVEGYTF.

The gene calls are TRBV10-1 and TRBJ1-4; D is possibly TRBD1 (6 bases). The V gene lost 5 bases and the J gene lost 8 bases, with 15 bases spanning the gap. The CDR3 is made up of 14 amino acids. CDR1 is WNHNN and CDR2 is SYGVQD in the germline V gene (reference sequence). CDR3 DNA: TGCGCCAGCAGTAGGGGACAATCAGGAGAAAAACTGTTTTTT. Protein product: CASSRGQSGEKLFF.